The 28 T cell receptor beta chains reported below all come from one sample, sequenced in a study of T-cell reconstitution after alpha-beta-depleted transplantation in children (dated by TCRdb to the mid-2010s). The treatment or condition tag for this specimen amounts to: allogeneic hematopoietic cell transplantation with graft depleted of TCRalphabeta T cells and CD19 B cells. The library relied on PCR. Sequencer: Illumina HiSeq 2500. Molecular barcoding was employed in the preparation of TCR libraries, with unique molecular identifiers being used to normalize TCRbeta repertoire quantification. TCRdb reran the public reads through fastp at Q25 and MiXCR, keeping productive beta chains. Rows matching on CDR3 protein sequence are summarized as one entry with the most common DNA and genes. The sample table holds around 600,000 distinct CDR3 sequences, of which 20% to 25% were seen once. 14% of the sample is in the top ten clones.

The specimen comprised PBMCs, mostly from graft donor cells, sampled 360 days after TCRalphabeta/CD19-depleted stem cell transplant. The origin of the receptors is a boy less than two years old who had a stem cell transplant for acute myeloid leukemia, so the T cells may come from the graft donor.

The chain couples TRBV7-8 to TRBJ1-1, with D possibly matching TRBD1 (5 bases). Trimming removed 1 base from V and 7 bases from J, with 13 bases in between. The length of the CDR3 is 14 residues. Germline V gene sequence: CDR1 SGHVS, CDR2 FQNEAQ. This CDR3 is CASSLGGEGGEAFF. The CDR3 DNA reads as TGTGCCAGCAGCTTAGGGGGGGAGGGAGGTGAAGCTTTCTTT. The full variable domain, its missing parts supplied by reference TRBV7-8 and TRBJ1-1, is GAGVSQSPRYKVAKRGQDVALRCDPISGHVSLFWYQQALGQGPEFLTYFQNEAQLDKSGLPSDRFFAERPEGSVSTLKIQRTQQEDSAVYLCASSLGGEGGEAFFGQGTRLTVV.

The V and J genes are TRBV18 and TRBJ2-7; D perhaps matches TRBD2 (7 bases). Germline CDR1 and CDR2: KGHSH and LQKENI. The germline V and J ends were trimmed by 1 base and 5 bases, with 15 bases remaining between them. The length of the CDR3 is 15 residues. The chain's CDR3 is CASSPLRGARDEQYV. The CDR3 nucleotides read TGTGCCAGCTCACCACTCCGGGGGGCGCGGGACGAGCAGTACGTC.

This clonotype was picked up many times. The gene calls are TRBV12-3 or TRBV12-4 and TRBJ1-1, with D possibly matching TRBD1 (5 bases). The CDR3 totals 14 residues. The V end lost 3 bases, the J end lost 5 bases, and 13 bases lay between the germline ends. The CDR3 DNA sequence: TGTGCCAGCAGTTTGACGGGGGAAGGAACTGAAGCTTTCTTT. It yields the protein CASSLTGEGTEAFF.

This clonotype showed up many times. The chain links TRBV6-5 to TRBJ2-1, with 11 bases fitting TRBD1. The CDR3 totals 19 residues. Germline CDR1 reads MNHEY; CDR2 reads SVGAGI. The V and J ends lost 2 bases and 0 bases, in that order; junction bases with no gene match: 9. In nucleotides, the CDR3 is TGTGCCAGCAGTTACCCCCCTGACGGGACAGGGGGCTCCTACAATGAGCAGTTCTTC. Residues: CASSYPPDGTGGSYNEQFF.

This chain links TRBV7-9 with TRBJ2-2; TRBD1 might be the D (5 bases). The CDR3 loop spans 14 amino acids. The V end was cut by 0 bases, the J end by 7 bases, with 9 bases between. Germline CDR1 reads SEHNR; CDR2 reads FQNEAQ (reference sequence). The CDR3, as DNA: TGTGCCAGCAGCTTAGCCAGGGATGACGGGGAGCTGTTTTTT. It encodes CASSLARDDGELFF.

The genes are TRBV27 and TRBJ2-7; TRBD1 matches at 11 bases. Germline trimming cut 6 bases from V and 3 bases from J; bases unmatched to any gene: 13. The V gene's germline CDR1 is MNHEY and CDR2 SMNVEV (reference sequence). This CDR3 has 17 residues. The CDR3 DNA follows: TGTGCCAGCAGCCTAATTGGGACAGGGGGTTCGAGCTACGAGCAGTACGTC. This codes for CASSLIGTGGSSYEQYV.

The sample holds a few counts of this clonotype. This chain links TRBV5-1 with TRBJ1-1; TRBD1 might be the D (5 bases). Germline V lookup: CDR1 SGHRS, CDR2 YFSETQ. This CDR3 comprises 15 residues. Trimming stripped 4 bases from V and 1 base from J, with 14 bases between. The CDR3: CASSLAGRPNTEAFF. CDR3 nucleotides: TGCGCCAGCAGCCTAGCGGGACGGCCGAACACTGAAGCTTTCTTT.

The rearrangement joins TRBV5-1 to TRBJ2-6, with D possibly being TRBD2 (6 bases). V lost 0 bases to trimming and J lost 2 bases, with 9 bases between them. Germline V gives CDR1 SGHRS, CDR2 YFSETQ. This CDR3 contains 16 residues. The CDR3 bases are TGCGCCAGCAGCTTGGCCGGGAGAGCTGGGGCCAACGTCCTGACTTTC. The encoded protein is CASSLAGRAGANVLTF.

This clonotype appeared many times. V is TRBV7-2 and J is TRBJ1-5; TRBD1 is a possible D gene (5 bases). V was trimmed by 4 bases and J by 9 bases, leaving 19 bases between them. In germline, CDR1 is SGHTA, CDR2 FQGNSA. This CDR3 spans 15 amino acids. The CDR3 sequence is CASSSRSRDPRPQHF. Here the CDR3 DNA reads TGTGCCAGCAGCTCTCGCTCCCGGGACCCACGGCCCCAGCATTTT. Looking up the rest from reference TRBV7-2 and TRBJ1-5 gives the full variable domain: GAGVSQSPSNKVTEKGKDVELRCDPISGHTALYWYRQSLGQGLEFLIYFQGNSAPDKSGLPSDRFSAERTGGSVSTLTIQRTQQEDSAVYLCASSSRSRDPRPQHFGDGTRLSIL.

V gene TRBV5-1 combines with J gene TRBJ1-4; D call uncertain. The CDR3 covers 13 residues. V lost 4 bases and J lost 3, with 7 bases in between. From germline, CDR1 is SGHRS and CDR2 YFSETQ. CDR3 residues: CASSQGPNEKLFF. CDR3 coding DNA: TGCGCCAGCAGCCAAGGACCTAATGAAAAACTGTTTTTT. The full variable domain, rest sourced from reference TRBV5-1 and TRBJ1-4, is KAGVTQTPRYLIKTRGQQVTLSCSPISGHRSVSWYQQTPGQGLQFLFEYFSETQRNKGNFPGRFSGRQFSNSRSEMNVSTLELGDSALYLCASSQGPNEKLFFGSGTQLSVL.

This clonotype was counted at least ten times. This rearrangement joins TRBV3-1 to TRBJ2-7; TRBD2 matches 7 bases. Trimming removed 1 base from V and 6 bases from J; junction bases left unmatched: 9. The CDR3 is 15 residues long. CDR1 and CDR2 (germline): LGHDT, YNNKEL (reference sequence). The CDR3 sequence is CASSQGGLDPLEQYV. The CDR3 DNA is TGTGCCAGCAGCCAAGGTGGACTAGACCCGCTCGAGCAGTACGTC.

The V call is TRBV6-5, the J call TRBJ2-7; a weak D match, TRBD1 (6 bases). Deletions cut 2 bases from V and 0 bases from J, with 11 bases between. Per germline, CDR1 MNHEY and CDR2 SVGAGI. The CDR3 is 15 amino acids. CDR3 in amino acids: CASSYGQGSSYEQYV. The CDR3 coding sequence is TGTGCCAGCAGTTACGGGCAGGGGAGCTCCTACGAGCAGTACGTC.

This clonotype showed up many times. The rearrangement links TRBV12-3 or TRBV12-4 to TRBJ2-7; D perhaps matches TRBD1 (6 bases). Deletions cut 6 bases from V and 6 bases from J, with 18 bases between. This CDR3 is built from 14 residues. Here the CDR3 reads CASSDVGTPAEQYF. In DNA form, the CDR3 reads TGTGCCAGCAGCGACGTAGGGACACCTGCCGAGCAGTACTTC.

The CDR3 DNA is TGTGCCAGCTCACCGCCTACCAGAGAGACCCAGTACTTC. Its translation: CASSPPTRETQYF. V gene TRBV18 combines with J gene TRBJ2-5; D gene ambiguous. Trimming removed 3 bases from V and 4 bases from J, with 9 bases in between. The germline V gene has CDR1 KGHSH and CDR2 LQKENI. CDR3 size: 13 residues.

CDR3 sequence: CASTTVRQADTQYF. The CDR3, as DNA: TGTGCCAGCACCACCGTCCGGCAGGCAGATACGCAGTATTTT. The J gene is TRBJ2-3, the V gene TRBV28, with D hard to call. Trimming left V 7 bases short and J 4 bases short, with 15 bases between. This CDR3 spans 14 amino acids. Germline loops: CDR1 MDHEN, CDR2 SYDVKM. The variable domain in full, completed from reference TRBV28 and TRBJ2-3, reads DVKVTQSSRYLVKRTGEKVFLECVQDMDHENMFWYRQDPGLGLRLIYFSYDVKMKEKGDIPEGYSVSREKKERFSLILESASTNQTSMYLCASTTVRQADTQYFGPGTRLTVL.

Only a few counts were recorded for this clonotype. The chain carries TRBV6-5 and TRBJ2-1, with 9 bases lining up with TRBD1. This CDR3 has 17 amino acids. J was trimmed by 1 base and V by 2 bases; bases with no gene match: 6. Looked up from germline, CDR1 is MNHEY and CDR2 is SVGAGI. CDR3 sequence reads: CASSYRTGTGSYNEQFF. The CDR3 DNA reads as TGTGCCAGCAGTTACCGTACCGGGACAGGGTCCTACAATGAGCAGTTCTTC.

CDR3 region: CASTPRDRGFYEQYV. Written as DNA, the CDR3 is TGTGCCAGCACCCCGAGGGACAGGGGATTCTACGAGCAGTACGTC. The chain couples TRBV7-6 to TRBJ2-7; 10 nucleotides match TRBD1. The CDR3 length is 15 residues. V was clipped by 7 bases and J by 3 bases; unmatched bases: 9. Germline assignment: CDR1 SGHVS and CDR2 FNYEAQ.

This clonotype was recorded at least ten times. The chain employs TRBV28 and TRBJ1-5; a weak D match, TRBD1 (5 bases). CDR1 is MDHEN and CDR2 is SYDVKM in the germline V gene. Trimming took 7 bases from V and 6 from J, leaving 13 bases between them. The CDR3 loop spans 13 amino acids. CDR3 amino acids: CASIDGGIQPQHF. CDR3 in DNA: TGTGCCAGCATCGACGGGGGAATTCAGCCCCAGCATTTT.

In its sample, this clonotype was seen a few times. This sequence joins TRBV12-3 or TRBV12-4 and TRBJ2-7; possible D gene TRBD1, 6 bases. The CDR3 has 17 residues. Trimming removed 8 bases from V and 3 bases from J, with 26 bases in between. CDR3 in DNA: TGTGCCAGCTCCGACAGGTCGAGGAAACAGGGTAGCTACGAGCAGTACGTC. Its translation is CASSDRSRKQGSYEQYV.

J is TRBJ1-6 and V is TRBV27; D remains ambiguous. CDR3 length: 15 residues. V shed 8 bases and J shed 11 bases, with 22 bases lying between them. Germline V gives CDR1 MNHEY, CDR2 SMNVEV (reference sequence). The CDR3 region has the DNA TGTGCCAGCGCGCCCATCGACGGACCTCCGGCACCCCTCCACTTT. Translated: CASAPIDGPPAPLHF.

The genes are TRBV20-1 and TRBJ2-1; 8 bases match TRBD1. The trim removed 1 base at V and 5 bases at J, leaving 7 bases unmatched. The CDR3 is made up of 15 amino acids. Germline values: CDR1 DFQATT, CDR2 SNEGSKA (reference sequence). The CDR3 region is CSARASGTGNNEQFF. The DNA of the CDR3 is TGCAGTGCTAGAGCCTCCGGGACAGGTAACAATGAGCAGTTCTTC.

The V and J genes are TRBV20-1 and TRBJ2-3; the D is unclear. The CDR3 is 16 residues long. Germline-derived CDR1 and CDR2 are DFQATT and SNEGSKA (reference sequence). V was cut by 2 bases and J by 6 bases, with 21 bases left in between. The CDR3 loop reads CSARRVLGLKGDTQYF. The CDR3 coding sequence is TGCAGTGCTAGAAGGGTCCTCGGGCTTAAAGGGGATACGCAGTATTTT.

The chain carries TRBV11-2 and TRBJ1-5, with D maybe TRBD1 (5 bases). Germline V gene lookup returns CDR1 SGHAT and CDR2 FQNNGV. The germline V and J ends were trimmed by 3 bases and 4 bases, with 10 bases remaining between them. This CDR3 comprises 14 residues. The CDR3 DNA sequence: TGTGCCAGCAGCTTGGACACTTTAAATCAGCCCCAGCATTTT. It translates to CASSLDTLNQPQHF.

In this sample, this clonotype turned up once. The chain links TRBV9 to TRBJ2-1, with a weak D call TRBD2 (6 bases). The CDR3 runs 13 residues. CDR1 is SGDLS, CDR2 YYNGEE, per germline. The V end lost 4 bases, the J end lost 10 bases, and 15 bases lay between the germline ends. This chain's CDR3 is CASSTDREDEQFF. The CDR3 bases are TGTGCCAGCAGCACAGATAGGGAGGACGAGCAGTTCTTC.

This clonotype was seen ten or more times. The V gene is TRBV29-1, the J gene TRBJ2-5; 9 bases are shared with TRBD2. V dropped 7 bases and J dropped 8; count of bases not matched to a gene: 14. This CDR3 contains 14 residues. CDR1 and CDR2 from the germline V gene are SQVTM and ANQGSEA. Written as DNA, the CDR3 is TGCAGCGCCGGCGGGGGGGGAGTAAAGATAACCCAGTACTTC. Amino acids: CSAGGGGVKITQYF.

V gene TRBV6-5 combines with J gene TRBJ2-7, with TRBD1 matching over 7 bases. The CDR3 contains 16 residues. With V trimmed by 2 bases and J by 1 base, 8 bases remained unmatched. Germline V gene sequence: CDR1 MNHEY, CDR2 SVGAGI. The CDR3, as DNA: TGTGCCAGCAGTTACGACGGGCAGGGGGTTTCCTACGAGCAGTACTTC. The encoded protein is CASSYDGQGVSYEQYF.

At least ten counts were recorded for this clonotype. This chain connects TRBV28 to TRBJ2-1; TRBD2 is a possible D gene (7 bases). This CDR3 has 15 amino acids. V was trimmed by 10 bases and J by 0 bases, leaving 16 bases between them. Germline V CDR1 and CDR2: MDHEN, SYDVKM. The CDR3 loop reads CATCRAGASYNEQFF. As DNA, the CDR3 is TGTGCCACCTGTCGGGCGGGGGCCTCCTACAATGAGCAGTTCTTC.

V is TRBV20-1 and J is TRBJ1-4; the D gene is possibly TRBD1 (6 bases). This CDR3 contains 14 residues. V dropped 3 bases and J dropped 5 bases, with 13 bases sitting between them. Per germline, CDR1 DFQATT and CDR2 SNEGSKA (reference sequence). CDR3 loop: CSARMGAPNEKLFF. As DNA, the CDR3 is TGCAGTGCTAGGATGGGGGCCCCCAATGAAAAACTGTTTTTT.